This T cell receptor (beta chain) was identified during a study of OX40 agonist ivuxolimab in advanced cancers. The CDR3 runs 17 residues. Germline CDR1 reads LGHNA; CDR2 reads YSLEER. The V gene end was trimmed by 0 bases and the J gene end by 0 bases; junction bases not matched to a gene: 8. The method was immunoSEQ multiplex PCR; TCRdb's version includes in-frame clones alone and lacks a portion of them. The table includes about 48,000 clones, 85% to 90% detected once. The V gene is TRBV4-3, the J gene TRBJ2-7; 7 bases are shared with TRBD2. Sample: CD4+ or CD8+ T cells sorted from blood, taken in a trial of the OX40 agonist ivuxolimab. The receptor was derived from an adult with an advanced solid tumor such as melanoma, head and neck, liver or kidney cancer. The CDR3 sequence is CASSQDPLTGGSYEQYF. The DNA for the CDR3 is TGCGCCAGCAGCCAAGATCCACTTACGGGGGGCTCCTACGAGCAGTACTTC.